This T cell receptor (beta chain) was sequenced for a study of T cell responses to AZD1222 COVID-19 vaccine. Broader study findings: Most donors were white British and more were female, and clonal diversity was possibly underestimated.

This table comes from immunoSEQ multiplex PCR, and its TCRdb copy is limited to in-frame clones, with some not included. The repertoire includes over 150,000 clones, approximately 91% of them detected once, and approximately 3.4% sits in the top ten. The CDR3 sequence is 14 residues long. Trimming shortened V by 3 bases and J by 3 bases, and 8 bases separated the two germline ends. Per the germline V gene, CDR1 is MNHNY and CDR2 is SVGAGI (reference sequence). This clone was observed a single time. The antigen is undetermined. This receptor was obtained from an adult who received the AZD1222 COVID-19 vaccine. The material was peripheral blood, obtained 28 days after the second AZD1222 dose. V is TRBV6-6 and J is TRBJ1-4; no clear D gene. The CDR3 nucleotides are TGTGCCAGCAGTTATGTCAGCTCTAATGAAAAACTGTTTTTT. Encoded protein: CASSYVSSNEKLFF.